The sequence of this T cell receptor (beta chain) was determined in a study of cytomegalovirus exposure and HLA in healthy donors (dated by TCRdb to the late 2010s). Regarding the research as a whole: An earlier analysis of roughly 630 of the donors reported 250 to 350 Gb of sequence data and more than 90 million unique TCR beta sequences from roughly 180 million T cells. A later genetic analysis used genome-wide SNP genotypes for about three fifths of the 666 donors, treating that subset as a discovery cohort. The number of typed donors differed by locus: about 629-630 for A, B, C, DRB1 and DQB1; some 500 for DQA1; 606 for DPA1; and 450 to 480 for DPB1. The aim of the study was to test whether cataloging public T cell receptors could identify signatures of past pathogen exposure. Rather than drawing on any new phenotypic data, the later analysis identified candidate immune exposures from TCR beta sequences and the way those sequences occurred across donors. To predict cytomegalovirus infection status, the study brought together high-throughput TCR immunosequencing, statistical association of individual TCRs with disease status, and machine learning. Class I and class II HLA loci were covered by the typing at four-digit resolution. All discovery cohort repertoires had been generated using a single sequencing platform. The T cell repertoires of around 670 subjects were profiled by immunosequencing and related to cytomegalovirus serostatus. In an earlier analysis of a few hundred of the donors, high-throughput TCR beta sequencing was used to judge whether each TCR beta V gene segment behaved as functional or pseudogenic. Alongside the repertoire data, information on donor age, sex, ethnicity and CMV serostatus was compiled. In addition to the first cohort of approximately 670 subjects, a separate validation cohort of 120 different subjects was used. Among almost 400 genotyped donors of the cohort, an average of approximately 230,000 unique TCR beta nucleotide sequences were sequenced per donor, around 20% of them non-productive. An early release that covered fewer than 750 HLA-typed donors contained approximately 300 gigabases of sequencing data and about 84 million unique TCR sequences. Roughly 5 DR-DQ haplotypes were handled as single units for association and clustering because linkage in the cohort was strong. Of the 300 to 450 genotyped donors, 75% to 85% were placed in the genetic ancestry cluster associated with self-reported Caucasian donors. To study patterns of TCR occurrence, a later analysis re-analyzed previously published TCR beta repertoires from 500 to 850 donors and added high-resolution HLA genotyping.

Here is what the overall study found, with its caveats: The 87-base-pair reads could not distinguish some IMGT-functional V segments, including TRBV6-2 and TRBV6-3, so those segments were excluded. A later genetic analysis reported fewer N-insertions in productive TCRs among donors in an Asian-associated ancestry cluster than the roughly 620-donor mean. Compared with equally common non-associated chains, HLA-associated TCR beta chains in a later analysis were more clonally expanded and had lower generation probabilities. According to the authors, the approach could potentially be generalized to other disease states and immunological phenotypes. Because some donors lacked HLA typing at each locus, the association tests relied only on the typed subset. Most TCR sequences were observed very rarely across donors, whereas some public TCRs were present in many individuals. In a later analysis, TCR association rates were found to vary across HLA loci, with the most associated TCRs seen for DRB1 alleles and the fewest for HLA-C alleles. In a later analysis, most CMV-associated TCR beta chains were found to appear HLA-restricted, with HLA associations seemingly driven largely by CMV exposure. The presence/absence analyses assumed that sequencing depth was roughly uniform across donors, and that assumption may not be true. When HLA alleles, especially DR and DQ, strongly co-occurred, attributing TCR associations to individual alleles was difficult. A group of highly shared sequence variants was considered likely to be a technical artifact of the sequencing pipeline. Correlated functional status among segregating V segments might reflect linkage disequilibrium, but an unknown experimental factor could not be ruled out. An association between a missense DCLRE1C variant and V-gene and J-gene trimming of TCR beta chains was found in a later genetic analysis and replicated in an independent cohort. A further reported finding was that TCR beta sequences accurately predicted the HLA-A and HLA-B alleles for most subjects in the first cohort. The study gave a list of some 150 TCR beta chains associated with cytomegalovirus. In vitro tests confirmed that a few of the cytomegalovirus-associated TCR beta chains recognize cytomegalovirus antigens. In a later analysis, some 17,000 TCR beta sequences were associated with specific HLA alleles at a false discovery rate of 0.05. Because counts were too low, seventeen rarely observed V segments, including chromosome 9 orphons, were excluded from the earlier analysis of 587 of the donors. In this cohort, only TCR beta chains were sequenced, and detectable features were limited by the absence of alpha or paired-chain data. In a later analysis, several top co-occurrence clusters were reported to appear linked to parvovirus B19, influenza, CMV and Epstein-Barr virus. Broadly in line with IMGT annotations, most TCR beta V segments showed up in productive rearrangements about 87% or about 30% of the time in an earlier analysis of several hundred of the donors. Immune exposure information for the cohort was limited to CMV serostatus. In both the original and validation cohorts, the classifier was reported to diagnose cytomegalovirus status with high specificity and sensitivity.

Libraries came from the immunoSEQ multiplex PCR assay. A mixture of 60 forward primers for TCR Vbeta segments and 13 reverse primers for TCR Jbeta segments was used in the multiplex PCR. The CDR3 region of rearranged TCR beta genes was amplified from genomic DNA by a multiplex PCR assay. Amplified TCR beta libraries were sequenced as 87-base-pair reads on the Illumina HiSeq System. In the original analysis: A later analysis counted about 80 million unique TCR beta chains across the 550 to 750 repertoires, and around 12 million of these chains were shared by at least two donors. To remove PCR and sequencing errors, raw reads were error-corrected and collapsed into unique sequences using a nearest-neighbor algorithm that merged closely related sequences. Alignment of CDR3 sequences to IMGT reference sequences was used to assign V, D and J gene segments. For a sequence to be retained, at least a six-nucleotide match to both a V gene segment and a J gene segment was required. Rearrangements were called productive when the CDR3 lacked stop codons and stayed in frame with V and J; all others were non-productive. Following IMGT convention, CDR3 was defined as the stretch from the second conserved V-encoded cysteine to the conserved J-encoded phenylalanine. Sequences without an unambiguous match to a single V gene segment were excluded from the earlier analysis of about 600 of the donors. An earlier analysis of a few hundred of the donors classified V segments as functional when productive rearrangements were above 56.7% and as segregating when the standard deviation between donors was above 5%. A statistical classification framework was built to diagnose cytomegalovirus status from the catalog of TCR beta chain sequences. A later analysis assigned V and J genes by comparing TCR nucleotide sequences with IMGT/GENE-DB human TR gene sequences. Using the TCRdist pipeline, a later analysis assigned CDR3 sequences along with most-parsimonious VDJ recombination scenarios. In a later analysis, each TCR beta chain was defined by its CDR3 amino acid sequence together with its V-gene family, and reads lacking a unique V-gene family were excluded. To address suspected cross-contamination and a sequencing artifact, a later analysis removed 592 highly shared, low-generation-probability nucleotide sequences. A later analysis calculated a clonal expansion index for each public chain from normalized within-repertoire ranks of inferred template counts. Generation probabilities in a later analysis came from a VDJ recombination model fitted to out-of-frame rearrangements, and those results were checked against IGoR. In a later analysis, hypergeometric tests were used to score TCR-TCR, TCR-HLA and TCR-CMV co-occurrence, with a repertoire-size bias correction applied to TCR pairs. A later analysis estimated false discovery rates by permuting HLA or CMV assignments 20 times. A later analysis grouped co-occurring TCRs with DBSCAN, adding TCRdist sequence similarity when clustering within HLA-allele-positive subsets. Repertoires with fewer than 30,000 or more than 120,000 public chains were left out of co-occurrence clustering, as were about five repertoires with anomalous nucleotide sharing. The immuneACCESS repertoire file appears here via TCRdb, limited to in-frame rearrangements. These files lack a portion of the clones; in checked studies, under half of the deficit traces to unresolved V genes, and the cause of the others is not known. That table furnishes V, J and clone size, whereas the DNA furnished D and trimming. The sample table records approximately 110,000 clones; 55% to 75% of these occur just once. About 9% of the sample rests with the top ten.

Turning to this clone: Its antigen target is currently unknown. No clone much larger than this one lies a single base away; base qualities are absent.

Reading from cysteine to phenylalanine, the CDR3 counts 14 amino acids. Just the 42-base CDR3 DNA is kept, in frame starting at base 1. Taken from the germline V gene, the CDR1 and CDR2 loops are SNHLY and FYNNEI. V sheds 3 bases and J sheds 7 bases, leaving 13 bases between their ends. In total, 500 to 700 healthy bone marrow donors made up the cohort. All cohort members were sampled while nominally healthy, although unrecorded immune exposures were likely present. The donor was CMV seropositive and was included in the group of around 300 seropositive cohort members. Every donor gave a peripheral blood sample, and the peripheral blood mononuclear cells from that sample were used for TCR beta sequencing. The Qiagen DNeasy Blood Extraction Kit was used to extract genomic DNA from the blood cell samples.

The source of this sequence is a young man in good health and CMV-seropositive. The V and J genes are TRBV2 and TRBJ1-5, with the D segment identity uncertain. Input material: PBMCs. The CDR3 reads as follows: CASSDRGTAQPQHF. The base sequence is TGTGCCAGCAGTGACCGGGGAACGGCCCAGCCCCAGCATTTT. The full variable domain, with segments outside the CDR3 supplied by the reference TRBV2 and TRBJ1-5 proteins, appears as EPEVTQTPSHQVTQMGQEVILRCVPISNHLYFYWYRQILGQKVEFLVSFYNNEISEKSEIFDDQFSVERPDGSNFTLKIRSTKLEDSAMYFCASSDRGTAQPQHFGDGTRLSIL.